This T cell receptor beta chain was sequenced during a study of T cell responses to AZD1222 COVID-19 vaccine (dated by TCRdb to about 2021). With regard to the full study: A total of approximately 240 trial participants underwent TCR sequencing, of whom nearly 210 received two doses of AZD1222 and some 26 received two doses of the MenACWY control vaccine. Trial participants were enrolled by age into subgroups of 18-55, 56-69 and 70-plus years, and around 150, 29 and 61 TCR-sequenced participants, respectively, were included in these subgroups. Overall results and qualifications from the work: After two AZD1222 doses, spike-specific TCR breadth and depth were significantly higher than at day 0 and than in MenACWY recipients. Reportedly, almost half of the unique spike-specific TCRs recognized epitopes lying outside the regions that are mutated in the B.1.351 and B.1.1.7 variants. Because no samples from the day 14 peak response were available, repertoires could be characterized only after the peak T cell response. Vaccine-associated CD4 TCRs spanned the whole spike protein, with dominant responses in regions 160-218 and 743-854. In the small 56-69-year group, the increase in depth fell short of significance, most likely because of low power. Most participants were white British and females outnumbered males, and the authors suggested that clonal diversity may have been underestimated. Conclusions about previously exposed vaccinees are limited because only a handful of AZD1222 recipients were SARS-CoV-2 seropositive at baseline.

Reading the label with the study, this specimen's time point is: about 28 days (+/-7) after the second vaccine dose. Because spike-specific TCR depth and breadth did not differ between the two schedules, AZD1222 recipients who got a second dose at roughly 4 weeks were pooled with those who got a second dose at roughly 12 weeks. Samples from vaccinated people were obtained from the UK trials COV001 and COV002, which included a single-blind randomized controlled phase 2/3 trial of AZD1222 (ChAdOx1 nCoV-19) in healthy adults. For TCRbeta chain sequencing, PBMC samples from trial participants were taken at day 0 and at day 28 after the second dose. In regard to this clone: Its target antigen remains unknown. No per-base quality is available; no much larger clone lies one base away.

The germline ends are 16 bases apart after V is trimmed by 7 bases and J by 7 bases. The cysteine opens and the phenylalanine closes a CDR3 of 14 amino acids. Only CDR3 DNA is held: 42 bases, read in frame from base 1. CDR1 and CDR2 were assigned from the germline V gene as SGHTA and FQGTGA. The CDR3 regions of human TCRbeta chains were subjected to immunosequencing. In the source study's methods: TCRs in the repertoires were matched against a reference library of SARS-CoV-2-specific TCRs that had been generated with the MIRA antigen-specificity platform. Breadth was defined as the fraction of unique TCRs that were SARS-CoV-2-associated. Depth was defined as the fraction of total T cells that were SARS-CoV-2-associated. Each spike-specific TCR was assigned to its reactive spike region and to a CD4 or CD8 class using the MIRA data. Log10-transformed breadth and depth values were compared by one-way ANOVA with Sidak's multiple comparisons tests. TCRdb took this table from immuneACCESS and kept in-frame rearrangements with V and J called. Such tables lack part of the clones; where checked against another copy, unresolved V genes explain under half of the gap, and the rest is unexplained. V and J calls and clone size are copied from that table; D and trimming were computed from the DNA. The sample records roughly 150,000 clones, 85% to 95% of which are singletons. The ten largest clones represent about 1.6% of the sample.

This clonotype was sampled from an adult who received the AZD1222 COVID-19 vaccine. Specimen: peripheral blood, collected 28 days after the second AZD1222 dose. Here the chain combines TRBV7-3 and TRBJ2-2; no D gene call is confident. The CDR3 region reads CASTPNVGYGELFF. The DNA reads as follows: TGTGCCAGCACCCCTAACGTCGGATACGGGGAGCTGTTTTTT.